Each of the 25 T cell receptor beta chains below was sequenced from the same sample in a study of shared clonotypes between healthy human individuals. CD45RO-negative, CCR7-selected cells formed the naive CD8 fraction, which excluded terminally differentiated effector memory CD45RA+ cells. Method: immunoSEQ multiplex PCR; TCRdb's copy keeps in-frame clones and lacks some. The repertoire holds roughly 1,800,000 clones, with about 95% as singletons. Sequencing was done on a sample of naive CD8+ T cells sorted from blood. Source of these receptors: a man younger than 35 in good health.

The chain joins TRBV9 to TRBJ1-2; a possible D gene is TRBD1 (6 bases). V lost 3 bases to trimming and J lost 7 bases, with 13 bases between them. Germline V gene lookup returns CDR1 SGDLS and CDR2 YYNGEE. The CDR3 has 13 residues. CDR3: CASSGLGGGGYTF. CDR3 sequence (DNA): TGTGCCAGCAGCGGTCTAGGGGGAGGTGGCTACACCTTC.

The chain has TRBV5-6 and TRBJ2-1, with a tentative D call TRBD2 (5 bases). The germline V and J ends were trimmed by 4 bases and 9 bases, with 14 bases remaining between them. The germline V gene has CDR1 SGHDT and CDR2 YYEEEE. The length of the CDR3 is 13 residues. Written as DNA, the CDR3 is TGTGCCAGCAGCCTGATAGGTGGGAGTGAGCAGTTCTTC. Protein: CASSLIGGSEQFF.

The genes are TRBV4-1 and TRBJ2-5, with D tentatively TRBD2 (6 bases). The J call may be wrong; the DNA end is better matched by TRBJ2-7. The CDR3 contains 14 residues. The germline V gene encodes CDR1 MGHRA and CDR2 YSYEKL. CDR3 nucleotides: TGCGCCAGCAGCCAACTCGGGAGCTCCTACGAGCAGTACTTC. Protein: CASSQLGSSYEQYF.

This rearrangement joins TRBV27 to TRBJ2-3; 10 nucleotides align to TRBD2. Losses at the gene ends were 6 bases for V and 1 base for J; bases not matched to a gene: 4. The CDR3 totals 15 residues. The germline V gene encodes CDR1 MNHEY and CDR2 SMNVEV (reference sequence). The CDR3 region is CASRPLAGGTDTQYF. In DNA form, the CDR3 reads TGTGCCAGCAGACCTCTAGCGGGGGGCACAGATACGCAGTATTTT.

The V and J genes are TRBV11-1 and TRBJ2-1; 10 bases align to TRBD1. Germline values: CDR1 SGHAT, CDR2 FQDESV (reference sequence). Trimming took 3 bases from V and 5 from J; bases not matched to a gene: 1. This CDR3 is 14 amino acids long. The CDR3 DNA is TGTGCCAGCAGCTTTGGGACAGGGGACAATGAGCAGTTCTTC. Its protein product is CASSFGTGDNEQFF.

The chain links TRBV5-4 to TRBJ2-5; 7 bases fit TRBD2. This CDR3 spans 15 amino acids. The V segment lost 4 bases and the J segment 2 bases; nucleotides outside the gene matches: 8. Germline CDR1 and CDR2: SGHNT and YYREEE (reference sequence). The CDR3 nucleotides are TGTGCCAGCAGCGACGGACACGGGGGGCAAGAGACCCAGTACTTC. Protein sequence: CASSDGHGGQETQYF.

The gene calls are TRBV6-1 and TRBJ2-1; D may correspond to TRBD1 or TRBD2 (7 bases each). The germline CDR1 and CDR2 sequences are MNHNS and SASEGT. This CDR3 comprises 18 residues. V gave up 1 base and J gave up 6 bases, with 22 bases separating them. CDR3: CASSEDTPDREGGNEQFF. The CDR3 DNA is TGTGCCAGCAGTGAAGACACACCAGACAGGGAGGGAGGCAATGAGCAGTTCTTC.

V is TRBV5-6 and J is TRBJ2-2; TRBD2 agrees at 11 bases. Trimming at V came to 4 bases and at J to 2 bases, leaving 1 base not matched to a gene. Per germline, CDR1 SGHDT and CDR2 YYEEEE. This CDR3 spans 15 amino acids. CDR3 loop: CASSGTSGNTGELFF. CDR3 sequence (DNA): TGTGCCAGCAGCGGGACTAGCGGTAACACCGGGGAGCTGTTTTTT.

The gene calls are TRBV6-5 and TRBJ2-3; 10 positions match TRBD2. Trimming removed 6 bases from V and 5 bases from J; junction bases left unmatched: 8. The CDR3 totals 15 residues. Germline V CDR1 and CDR2: MNHEY, SVGAGI. The CDR3 spells CASSLGIAGGDTQYF. Here the CDR3 DNA reads TGTGCCAGCAGCCTCGGGATAGCGGGAGGAGATACGCAGTATTTT.

The V and J genes are TRBV5-1 and TRBJ2-7, with D hard to call. Trimming removed 4 bases from V and 1 base from J, with 12 bases in between. Germline V gene data show CDR1 as SGHRS and CDR2 as YFSETQ. This CDR3 is built from 14 residues. CDR3 residues: CASSIDTTSYEQYF. Here the CDR3 DNA reads TGCGCCAGCAGCATAGACACGACTTCCTACGAGCAGTACTTC.

V is TRBV19 and J is TRBJ2-3; a possible D gene is TRBD1 (5 bases). The germline CDR1 and CDR2 sequences are LNHDA and SQIVND (reference sequence). CDR3 length equals 16 residues. Trimming cost V 3 bases and J 0 bases, with 13 bases left between them. The CDR3 coding sequence is TGTGCCAGTAGTATCAGGGCGGCTACTAGCACAGATACGCAGTATTTT. Translation: CASSIRAATSTDTQYF.

With respect to this clone: Distinct nucleotide sequences in the sample also encode this CDR3. CDR3 amino acids: CSVRQGGNYGYTF. DNA for the CDR3: TGCAGCGTTCGACAGGGGGGTAACTATGGCTACACCTTC. J is TRBJ1-2 and V is TRBV29-1, with 9 nucleotides matching TRBD1. The CDR3 covers 13 residues. With V trimmed by 5 bases and J by 1 base, 2 bases remained unmatched. Per the germline V gene, CDR1 is SQVTM and CDR2 is ANQGSEA.

The V gene is TRBV6-5, the J gene TRBJ1-6; D unresolved. There are 12 residues in the CDR3. The V gene lost 6 bases and the J gene lost 6 bases, with 6 bases spanning the gap. Germline V gives CDR1 MNHEY, CDR2 SVGAGI. For the CDR3, the DNA is TGTGCCAGCAGCCTACTTAATTCACCCCTCCACTTT. It translates to CASSLLNSPLHF.

The V and J genes are TRBV6-1 and TRBJ1-2; 8 bases match TRBD1. With 1 base clipped from V and 4 bases from J, the junction kept 11 bases outside the gene matches. This CDR3 comprises 17 residues. Germline V gene lookup returns CDR1 MNHNS and CDR2 SASEGT. For the CDR3, the DNA is TGTGCCAGCAGTGAAGGGCCAGGTGCACAGGGGGGCTATGGCTACACCTTC. It is translated as CASSEGPGAQGGYGYTF.

The V gene is TRBV7-9, the J gene TRBJ1-2; no reliable D call. In germline, CDR1 is SEHNR, CDR2 FQNEAQ (reference sequence). Trimming took off 1 base at V and 5 bases at J, with 11 bases between the two ends. The CDR3 runs 14 residues. CDR3 DNA sequence: TGTGCCAGCAGCTTAGTTGGGGTATGGTATGGCTACACCTTC. It is translated as CASSLVGVWYGYTF.

The chain is built from TRBV27 and TRBJ1-2, with 8 bases aligning to TRBD1. Germline CDR1 and CDR2: MNHEY and SMNVEV (reference sequence). The CDR3 is 17 residues long. After removal of 3 bases from V and 2 bases from J, the junction contained 11 bases not matched to a gene. The CDR3 is CASSFQPGGQGNYGYTF. For the CDR3, the DNA is TGTGCCAGCAGTTTTCAGCCAGGGGGCCAGGGGAACTATGGCTACACCTTC.

This clone was recorded only once. The J gene is TRBJ2-7, the V gene TRBV7-8; TRBD2 aligns across 11 bases. Trimming removed 1 base from V and 0 bases from J; junction bases left unmatched: 2. Germline V gives CDR1 SGHVS, CDR2 FQNEAQ. The CDR3 length is 16 residues. The CDR3 reads CASSLETSGASYEQYF. CDR3 in DNA: TGTGCCAGCAGCTTAGAGACTAGCGGGGCCTCCTACGAGCAGTACTTC. Complete variable domain (other parts from reference TRBV7-8 and TRBJ2-7): GAGVSQSPRYKVAKRGQDVALRCDPISGHVSLFWYQQALGQGPEFLTYFQNEAQLDKSGLPSDRFFAERPEGSVSTLKIQRTQQEDSAVYLCASSLETSGASYEQYFGPGTRLTVT.

This clone was recorded once. Other nucleotide sequences from this sample produce the same CDR3. V gene TRBV2 combines with J gene TRBJ2-1; TRBD2 aligns across 8 bases. Germline assignment: CDR1 SNHLY and CDR2 FYNNEI. The ends lost 6 bases at V and 0 bases at J; junction bases unmatched: 4. This CDR3 spans 15 amino acids. The CDR3 is CASSGGGSSYNEQFF. For the CDR3, the DNA is TGTGCCAGCAGCGGCGGGGGGAGCTCCTACAATGAGCAGTTCTTC.

The chain carries TRBV28 and TRBJ1-2; perhaps TRBD1 as D (6 bases). Trimming removed 2 bases from V and 9 bases from J, with 16 bases in between. The CDR3 spans 14 residues. Germline CDR1 and CDR2: MDHEN and SYDVKM. CDR3 sequence reads: CASSLGRQEYSYTF. DNA of the CDR3: TGTGCCAGCAGTTTAGGTCGACAGGAGTATAGCTACACCTTC.

V gene TRBV19 combines with J gene TRBJ2-7, with TRBD2 identical over 13 bases. Germline V gene lookup returns CDR1 LNHDA and CDR2 SQIVND (reference sequence). This CDR3 has 15 residues. After removal of 5 bases from V and 7 bases from J, the junction contained 8 bases not matched to a gene. CDR3 coding DNA: TGTGCCAGTAGTCCAGGACTAGCGGGAGTATGGGAGCAGTACTTC. It encodes CASSPGLAGVWEQYF.

The V call is TRBV6-1, the J call TRBJ1-2; D might be TRBD1 (6 bases). The CDR3 is 14 residues long. The germline V and J ends were trimmed by 3 bases and 6 bases, with 14 bases remaining between them. Germline assignment: CDR1 MNHNS and CDR2 SASEGT. CDR3: CASSDWQGRDGYTF. The CDR3 DNA reads TGTGCCAGCAGTGATTGGCAGGGGAGAGATGGCTACACCTTC.

The chain links TRBV6-1 to TRBJ2-1; D may be TRBD1 or TRBD2 (6 bases each). Germline V gene lookup returns CDR1 MNHNS and CDR2 SASEGT. This CDR3 is 14 amino acids long. V lost 4 bases to trimming and J lost 3 bases, with 10 bases between them. The CDR3 loop is CASSVEGGYNEQFF. DNA for the CDR3: TGTGCCAGCAGTGTTGAGGGGGGCTACAATGAGCAGTTCTTC.

J is TRBJ1-5 and V is TRBV27, with a possible D match to TRBD1 (5 bases). There are 16 residues in the CDR3. CDR1 is MNHEY, CDR2 SMNVEV, per germline (reference sequence). The germline V and J ends were trimmed by 7 bases and 0 bases, with 16 bases remaining between them. CDR3 loop: CASIRGQNYSNQPQHF. The CDR3 bases are TGTGCCAGCATAAGGGGTCAAAATTATAGCAATCAGCCCCAGCATTTT.

The J gene is TRBJ2-1, the V gene TRBV2; D is undetermined. This CDR3 comprises 13 residues. From germline, CDR1 is SNHLY and CDR2 FYNNEI. Trimming cost V 8 bases and J 5 bases, with 13 bases left between them. CDR3 region: CASLLANDNEQFF. CDR3 nucleotide sequence: TGTGCCAGCCTTCTGGCTAACGACAATGAGCAGTTCTTC.

This sequence joins TRBV4-1 and TRBJ2-1; 10 nucleotides agree with TRBD2. Germline CDR1 reads MGHRA; CDR2 reads YSYEKL. The CDR3 runs 17 residues. V was clipped by 4 bases and J by 0 bases; unmatched bases: 6. The CDR3 DNA reads TGCGCCAGCAGCCTGCGGACTAGCGGCAGCTCCTACAATGAGCAGTTCTTC. Protein product: CASSLRTSGSSYNEQFF.